Listed below are T cell receptor beta chains from one sample, sequenced in a study of T-cell memory formation after mild COVID-19. Each CDR3 protein gets one entry after TCRdb re-called the 5' RACE reads with MiXCR. Seen here are around 400,000 distinct CDR3 sequences, 20% to 30% observed once, and the top ten hold about 8.7%. The sequenced sample was PBMCs or a T cell subset sorted from them (not recorded which). The receptors shown here come from an adult woman who had mild COVID-19 (a few samples of this study predate the infection). Cell type and time point are not known. Each CDR3 is given with its conserved first and last residue. D genes are given only for firm matches. Where a row states a size, it is once, few, many or the class of an expanded clone; other rows omit it.

d_call	v_call	j_call	clone_size	cdr3_aa	cdr3_nt
.	TRBV7-9	TRBJ2-6	few	CASSLEGGGANVLTF	TGTGCCAGCAGCTTAGAGGGTGGTGGGGCCAACGTCCTGACTTTC
.	TRBV27	TRBJ2-4	.	CASMGSVVQYF	TGTGCCAGCATGGGCAGCGTGGTTCAGTACTTC
TRBD1	TRBV12-3/TRBV12-4	TRBJ2-4	.	CASSSTPGTGAKNIQYF	TGTGCCAGCAGTTCAACCCCCGGGACAGGGGCAAAAAACATTCAGTACTTC
TRBD2	TRBV7-9	TRBJ2-1	few	CASRPGRRGNEQFF	TGTGCCAGCCGGCCCGGACGGCGGGGGAATGAGCAGTTCTTC
TRBD2	TRBV4-3	TRBJ2-1	few	CASSQDVGLAGLSSYNEQFF	TGCGCCAGCAGCCAAGATGTGGGACTAGCGGGACTGAGCTCCTACAATGAGCAGTTCTTC
TRBD1	TRBV5-1	TRBJ2-1	.	CASRVGTGDYNEQFF	TGCGCCAGCAGAGTGGGGACAGGGGACTACAATGAGCAGTTCTTC
.	TRBV7-9	TRBJ2-1	few	CASSHQSSDRFYNEQFF	TGTGCCAGCAGCCATCAGTCTAGCGACCGATTTTACAATGAGCAGTTCTTC
.	TRBV5-6	TRBJ2-7	.	CASSPLNYEQYF	TGTGCCAGCAGCCCCCTGAACTACGAGCAGTACTTC
TRBD2	TRBV4-3	TRBJ2-3	many	CASSQDTSGSTDTQYF	TGCGCCAGCAGCCAAGATACTAGCGGGTCCACAGATACGCAGTATTTT
TRBD2	TRBV27	TRBJ2-2	.	CASRKTSGFPNTGELFF	TGTGCCAGCAGAAAGACTAGCGGGTTTCCGAACACCGGGGAGCTGTTTTTT
TRBD2	TRBV14	TRBJ2-7	.	CASSPLSGGVYEQYF	TGTGCCAGCAGCCCCTTGAGCGGGGGGGTCTACGAGCAGTACTTC